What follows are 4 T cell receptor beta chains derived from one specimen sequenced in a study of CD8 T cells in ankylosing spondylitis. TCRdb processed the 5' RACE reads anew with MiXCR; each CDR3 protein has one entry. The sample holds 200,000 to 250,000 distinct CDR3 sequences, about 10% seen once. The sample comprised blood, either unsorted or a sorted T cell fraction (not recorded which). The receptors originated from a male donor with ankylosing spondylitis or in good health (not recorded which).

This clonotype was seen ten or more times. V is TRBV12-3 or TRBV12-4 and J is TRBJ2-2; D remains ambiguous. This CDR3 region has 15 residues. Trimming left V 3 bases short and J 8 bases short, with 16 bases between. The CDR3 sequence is CASSLVTSPRGELFF. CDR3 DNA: TGTGCCAGCAGTTTGGTCACATCCCCCCGTGGGGAGCTGTTTTTT.

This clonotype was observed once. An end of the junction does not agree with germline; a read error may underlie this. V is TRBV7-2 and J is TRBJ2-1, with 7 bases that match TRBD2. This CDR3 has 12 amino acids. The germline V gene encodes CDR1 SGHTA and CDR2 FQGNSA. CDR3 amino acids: CVSTPGGNEQFF. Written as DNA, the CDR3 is TGTGTCAGCACCCCGGGGGGCAATGAGCAGTTCTTC.

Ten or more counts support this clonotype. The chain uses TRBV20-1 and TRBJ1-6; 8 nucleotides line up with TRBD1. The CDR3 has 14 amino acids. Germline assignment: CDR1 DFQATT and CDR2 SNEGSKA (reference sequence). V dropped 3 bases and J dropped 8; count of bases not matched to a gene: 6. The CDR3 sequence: CSASKVTGDSPLHF. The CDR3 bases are TGCAGTGCTAGTAAGGTGACAGGGGATTCACCCCTCCACTTT.

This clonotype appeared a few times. CDR3 bases: TGCGCCAGCAGTGAGAAGGACACTGAAGCTTTCTTT. Its translation: CASSEKDTEAFF. The rearrangement links TRBV10-1 to TRBJ1-1; the D is unclear. This CDR3 comprises 12 residues. V lost 2 bases to trimming and J lost 3 bases, with 4 bases between them. Germline CDR1 and CDR2: WNHNN and SYGVQD (reference sequence).